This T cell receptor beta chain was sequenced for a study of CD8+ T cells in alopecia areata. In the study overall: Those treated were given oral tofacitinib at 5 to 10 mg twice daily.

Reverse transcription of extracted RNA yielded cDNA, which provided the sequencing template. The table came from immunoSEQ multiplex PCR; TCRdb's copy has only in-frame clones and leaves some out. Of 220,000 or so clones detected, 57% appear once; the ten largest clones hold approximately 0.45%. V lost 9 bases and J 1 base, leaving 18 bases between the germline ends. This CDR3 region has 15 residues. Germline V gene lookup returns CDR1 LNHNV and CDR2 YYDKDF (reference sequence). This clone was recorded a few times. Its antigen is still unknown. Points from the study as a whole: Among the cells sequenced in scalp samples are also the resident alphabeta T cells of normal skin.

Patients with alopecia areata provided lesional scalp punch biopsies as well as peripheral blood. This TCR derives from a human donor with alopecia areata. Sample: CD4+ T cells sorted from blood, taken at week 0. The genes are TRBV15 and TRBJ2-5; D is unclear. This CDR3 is CATRNNAVLQETQYF. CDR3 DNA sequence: TGTGCCACTAGGAATAATGCGGTACTCCAAGAGACCCAGTACTTC.